The clone carrying this TCR beta chain was observed at least ten times. What it recognizes is unknown. This specimen belongs to a study of T cells after yellow fever vaccination. Study conclusions and caveats: The secondary response was weaker but peaked faster, day 5 versus 15.

The CDR3 is 15 amino acids. The germline CDR1 and CDR2 sequences are DFQATT and SNEGSKA (reference sequence). Trimming pared 1 base from V and 8 bases from J, leaving 18 bases between. TCRdb ran MiXCR on the 5' RACE reads and lists one entry per CDR3 protein. The table shows under 300,000 distinct CDR3 sequences, with less than 9% occurring only once. The chain carries TRBV20-1 and TRBJ2-1, with D perhaps TRBD1 (6 bases). The receptor was derived from a man aged 25-45 years who received the YFV17D yellow fever vaccine. The specimen comprised CD4+ T cells sorted from PBMCs, sampled 15 days after the yellow fever booster vaccination. CDR3 in amino acids: CSARVPGEGRYEQFF. CDR3 nucleotide sequence: TGCAGTGCTAGAGTTCCAGGGGAAGGCCGATATGAGCAGTTCTTC.